The rows below give T cell receptor beta chains drawn from one sample of a study of blood T cells in healthy people across ages. In TCRdb, the 5' RACE reads were re-called with MiXCR into one record per CDR3 protein. Of 700,000 to 900,000 distinct CDR3 sequences in the sample, around half were seen once. The source material was blood. Receptors originate from a man at least 80 years old in good health. CDR3s include the opening cysteine and the closing phenylalanine or tryptophan. Fields, in order: V gene, J gene, CDR3 length, CDR3 protein.

TRBV6-2/TRBV6-3	TRBJ2-4	16	CASSYRSGKARNIQYF
TRBV27	TRBJ2-1	14	CASRSGRAYNEQFF
TRBV20-1	TRBJ2-5	14	CSAPGRLASETQYF
TRBV6-6	TRBJ2-5	14	CASSVLDGGETQYF
TRBV3-1	TRBJ2-5	12	CASSPRYNEQYF
TRBV14	-	14	CASSQFGEIYEQYF
TRBV10-3	TRBJ2-1	11	CASAEAVEQFF
TRBV10-1	-	15	CASSDSIQGAYEQYF
TRBV20-1	TRBJ2-1	13	CSAEEDSYNEQFF
TRBV6-2/TRBV6-3	TRBJ1-5	13	CASSPYPGQPQHF
TRBV7-8	TRBJ2-1	18	CASSLMGPMGSSYNEQFF
TRBV5-1	TRBJ2-7	15	CASSLASRNDHEQYF
TRBV2	TRBJ2-3	17	CARSRTSGRWVEDTQYF
TRBV21-1	-	16	CASSHPGTGYQETQYF
TRBV25-1	-	16	CASSDLQGEKVCEQYF
TRBV18	-	12	CASSLGGETQFF
TRBV6-2/TRBV6-3	TRBJ2-1	15	CASSYDTVTYNEQFF
TRBV29-1	TRBJ1-4	14	CSAKTGGASEKLFF
TRBV7-2	TRBJ2-1	15	CASSLATISWNEQFF
TRBV11-2	-	17	CASSLAFRAPVYNEQYF
TRBV29-1	TRBJ2-1	13	CSETSGRLNEQFF
TRBV7-9	-	18	CASSFFPTSGGGRNEQYF
TRBV2	TRBJ2-5	11	CASSDEATQYF
TRBV6-6	TRBJ2-7	16	CASSYLAGEGSYEQYF
TRBV2	TRBJ2-4	16	CASSAGGGLAKNIQYF
TRBV20-1	TRBJ1-1	15	CSFGGGQGYGTEAFF
TRBV11-2	TRBJ2-7	14	CASSHERPPGEQYF
TRBV6-2/TRBV6-3	TRBJ2-5	14	CAMQKAGVGETQYF
TRBV5-1	-	13	CASSLQGQATQYF
TRBV6-5	TRBJ1-5	16	CASSYSPGASNQPQHF
TRBV12-3/TRBV12-4	TRBJ2-1	15	CASSPGRAGDDEQFF
TRBV10-3	TRBJ2-1	18	CAISPGLAGGPACNEQFF
TRBV5-5	TRBJ1-1	17	CASSLVASTAMNTEAFF